A single sample is the source of the 15 T cell receptor beta chains below, sequenced in a study of CD4 and CD8 cells across lung adenocarcinoma regions. From the PCR reads, TCRdb called clonotypes with MiXCR, one entry per CDR3 protein. The sample consists of around 25,000 distinct CDR3 sequences, approximately 51% of them appearing once. Input material: CD8+ T cells from the center of a lung tumor. The receptors originated from a male donor with lung adenocarcinoma. The CD4 and CD8 labels of this study may be unreliable.

The V and J genes are TRBV28 and TRBJ1-6; D possibly corresponds to TRBD1 (5 bases). Germline lookup yields CDR1 MDHEN and CDR2 SYDVKM. The CDR3 loop spans 13 amino acids. V was cut by 10 bases and J by 4 bases, with 11 bases left in between. The CDR3 region is CANRQSYNSPLHF. Written as DNA, the CDR3 is TGTGCCAACCGACAGTCTTATAATTCACCCCTCCACTTT. Complete variable domain (other parts from reference TRBV28 and TRBJ1-6): DVKVTQSSRYLVKRTGEKVFLECVQDMDHENMFWYRQDPGLGLRLIYFSYDVKMKEKGDIPEGYSVSREKKERFSLILESASTNQTSMYLCANRQSYNSPLHFGNGTRLTVT.

On this clonotype itself: At one end, the junction sequence differs from germline, possibly due to a read error. This chain links TRBV5-1 with TRBJ2-3; 7 nucleotides agree with TRBD2. Germline V gene data show CDR1 as SGHRS and CDR2 as YFSETQ. There are 13 residues in the CDR3. The CDR3 protein is CASSGTSEDMQYF. In DNA form, the CDR3 reads TGCGCCAGCAGCGGCACTAGCGAAGATATGCAGTATTTC.

This clonotype was seen ten or more times. The genes are TRBV28 and TRBJ2-5; D possibly corresponds to TRBD1 (6 bases). This CDR3 has 14 amino acids. Germline loops: CDR1 MDHEN, CDR2 SYDVKM. V lost 5 bases and J 4 bases, leaving 14 bases between the germline ends. The CDR3 coding sequence is TGTGCCAGCAGTACCCCGGACAGCCTAGAGACCCAGTACTTC. Protein: CASSTPDSLETQYF.

The CDR3 loop is CASSPGGTEYNEQFF. As DNA, the CDR3 is TGCGCCAGCAGCCCCGGGGGGACAGAGTACAATGAGCAGTTCTTC. The V and J genes are TRBV5-1 and TRBJ2-1, with D perhaps given as TRBD1 or TRBD2 (7 bases each). V lost 4 bases to trimming and J lost 4 bases, with 15 bases between them. CDR1 and CDR2 from the germline V gene are SGHRS and YFSETQ. This CDR3 spans 15 amino acids.

Of note for this clonotype: A junction end diverges from the germline sequence, so it may reflect a read error. The chain uses TRBV10-2 and TRBJ2-4; 8 positions match TRBD1. The germline gives CDR1 WSHSY, CDR2 SAAADI. The CDR3 has 14 amino acids. CDR3 protein: CGSRGRGPKNIQYF. DNA of the CDR3: TGCGGCAGCAGGGGGCGAGGGCCCAAAAACATTCAGTATTTC.

This clonotype has just a few counts. This could be a read error, since a much larger clone is one nucleotide away. The chain links TRBV27 to TRBJ2-1, with D unresolved. Germline V CDR1 and CDR2: MNHEY, SMNVEV (reference sequence). The CDR3 is made up of 13 amino acids. Trimming took off 2 bases at V and 10 bases at J, with 12 bases between the two ends. This CDR3 reads CASSLGYVYEQFF. CDR3 nucleotides: TGTGCCAGCAGTTTAGGGTACGTTTACGAGCAGTTCTTC.

This rearrangement joins TRBV28 to TRBJ2-3, with 7 positions matching TRBD1. This CDR3 comprises 14 residues. Germline CDR1 and CDR2: MDHEN and SYDVKM. Germline trimming cut 8 bases from V and 0 bases from J; bases unmatched to any gene: 5. The CDR3 DNA reads as TGTGCCAGCGGACCGGGACAGAGCACAGATACGCAGTATTTT. Amino acid sequence: CASGPGQSTDTQYF. The full variable domain, rest sourced from reference TRBV28 and TRBJ2-3, is DVKVTQSSRYLVKRTGEKVFLECVQDMDHENMFWYRQDPGLGLRLIYFSYDVKMKEKGDIPEGYSVSREKKERFSLILESASTNQTSMYLCASGPGQSTDTQYFGPGTRLTVL.

A remark on this clonotype: Here the CDR3 omits its conserved ending phenylalanine or tryptophan, so a read error is the likely source. Because the CDR3's place on the DNA is in doubt, the DNA is left out and the CDR3 is given as listed by TCRdb. J is TRBJ2-5 and V is TRBV27; the D call of TRBD2 is as the table states it, not checked on the DNA. The CDR3 is 13 residues long, ends included. CDR1 and CDR2 from the germline V gene are MNHEY and SMNVEV (reference sequence). The CDR3 loop reads CASSKGLAGAPYV.

Concerning this clonotype itself: One end of the junction is discordant with germline, which a read error may explain. The chain combines TRBV10-3 with TRBJ2-5; 8 bases map to TRBD1. The CDR3 covers 14 residues. Germline CDR1 ENHRY, CDR2 SYGVKD. The CDR3 loop reads CAGSGSGGPETQYF. The CDR3 coding sequence is TGTGCGGGGAGTGGGTCAGGGGGCCCAGAGACGCAGTACTTC.

The J gene is TRBJ2-1, the V gene TRBV3-1, with D maybe TRBD1 (6 bases). The CDR3 length is 15 residues. Per the germline V gene, CDR1 is LGHDT and CDR2 is YNNKEL (reference sequence). Deletions cut 1 base from V and 4 bases from J, with 11 bases between. For the CDR3, the DNA is TGTGCCAGCAGCCAAGCCGGGACACTGTACAATGAGCAGTTCTTC. Translating gives CASSQAGTLYNEQFF.

V gene TRBV5-5 combines with J gene TRBJ1-5; 7 bases line up with TRBD1. Germline V gene sequence: CDR1 SGHKS, CDR2 YYEKEE (reference sequence). With V trimmed by 4 bases and J by 1 base, 5 bases remained unmatched. The CDR3 consists of 15 residues. CDR3 bases: TGTGCCAGCAGCAAGGGGGCCATGAGCAATCAGCCCCAGCATTTT. Its translation is CASSKGAMSNQPQHF.

The genes are TRBV7-8 and TRBJ1-1; possible D gene TRBD1, 5 bases. Germline assignment: CDR1 SGHVS and CDR2 FQNEAQ. This CDR3 has 15 amino acids. Trimming stripped 0 bases from V and 4 bases from J, with 12 bases between. For the CDR3, the DNA is TGTGCCAGCAGCTTAGCAAGGCCCCAGGGCACTGAAGCTTTCTTT. As protein: CASSLARPQGTEAFF.

This clonotype was observed many times. The chain is built from TRBV6-5 and TRBJ2-1; 7 bases are shared with TRBD2. This CDR3 comprises 15 residues. The germline gives CDR1 MNHEY, CDR2 SVGAGI. The V gene end was trimmed by 0 bases and the J gene end by 2 bases; junction bases not matched to a gene: 1. This chain's CDR3 is CASSYSSGAYNEQFF. CDR3 sequence (DNA): TGTGCCAGCAGTTACTCGAGCGGGGCCTACAATGAGCAGTTCTTC.

Ten or more counts support this clonotype. V gene TRBV6-1 combines with J gene TRBJ1-1; perhaps TRBD1 as D (5 bases). Germline V gene sequence: CDR1 MNHNS, CDR2 SASEGT. V was shortened by 2 bases and J by 0 bases, with 10 bases between the two germline ends. CDR3 size: 15 residues. CDR3 sequence: CASSEYVRVNTEAFF. CDR3 in DNA: TGTGCCAGCAGTGAATATGTCAGGGTGAACACTGAAGCTTTCTTT.

The CDR3 DNA follows: TGTGCCAGCAACTCGGGGCTTGGAGCCAAAAATACTCAGTACTTC. Translation: CASNSGLGAKNTQYF. V is TRBV27 and J is TRBJ2-4, with D possibly being TRBD1 or TRBD2 (5 bases each). This CDR3 has 15 amino acids. Per germline, CDR1 MNHEY and CDR2 SMNVEV (reference sequence). V was trimmed by 7 bases and J by 12 bases, leaving 25 bases between them.